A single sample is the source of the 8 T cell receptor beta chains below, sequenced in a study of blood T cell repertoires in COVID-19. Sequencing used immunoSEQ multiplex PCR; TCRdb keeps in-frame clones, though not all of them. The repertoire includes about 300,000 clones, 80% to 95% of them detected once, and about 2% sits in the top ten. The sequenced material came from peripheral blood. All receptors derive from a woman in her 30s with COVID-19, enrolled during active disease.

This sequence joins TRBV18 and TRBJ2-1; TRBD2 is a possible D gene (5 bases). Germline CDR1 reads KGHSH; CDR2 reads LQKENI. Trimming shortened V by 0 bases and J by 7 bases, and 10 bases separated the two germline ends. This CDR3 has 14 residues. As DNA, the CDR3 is TGTGCCAGCTCACCACCCGGGGAATCGAATGAGCAGTTCTTC. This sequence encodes CASSPPGESNEQFF. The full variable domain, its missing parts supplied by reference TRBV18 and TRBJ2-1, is NAGVMQNPRHLVRRRGQEARLRCSPMKGHSHVYWYRQLPEEGLKFMVYLQKENIIDESGMPKERFSAEFPKEGPSILRIQQVVRGDSAAYFCASSPPGESNEQFFGPGTRLTVL.

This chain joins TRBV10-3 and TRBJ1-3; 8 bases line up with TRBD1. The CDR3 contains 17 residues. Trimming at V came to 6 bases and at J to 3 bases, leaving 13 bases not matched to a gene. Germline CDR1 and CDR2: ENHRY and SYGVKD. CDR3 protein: CAIRALIGTGYGNTIYF. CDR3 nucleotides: TGTGCCATCAGGGCCCTAATTGGGACAGGATATGGAAACACCATATATTTT.

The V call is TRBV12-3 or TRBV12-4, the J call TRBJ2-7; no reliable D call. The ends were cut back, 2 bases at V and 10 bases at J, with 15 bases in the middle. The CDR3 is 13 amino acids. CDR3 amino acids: CASSLKIDTSQYF. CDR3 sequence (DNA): TGTGCCAGCAGTTTAAAGATCGATACGAGCCAGTACTTC.

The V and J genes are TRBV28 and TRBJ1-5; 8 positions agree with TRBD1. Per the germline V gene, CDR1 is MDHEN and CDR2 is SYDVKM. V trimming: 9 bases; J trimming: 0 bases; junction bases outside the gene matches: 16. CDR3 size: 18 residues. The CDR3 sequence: CASRRRDRTYNSNQPQHF. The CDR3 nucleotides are TGTGCCAGTAGGAGGCGGGACAGGACATACAATAGCAATCAGCCCCAGCATTTT.

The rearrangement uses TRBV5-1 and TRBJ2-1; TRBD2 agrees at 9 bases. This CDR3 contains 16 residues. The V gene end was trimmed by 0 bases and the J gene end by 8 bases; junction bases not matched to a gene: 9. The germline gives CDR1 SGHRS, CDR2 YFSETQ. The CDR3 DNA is TGCGCCAGCAGCTTGGTAGGTAGCGGGAGTGTCGATGAGCAGTTCTTC. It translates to CASSLVGSGSVDEQFF.

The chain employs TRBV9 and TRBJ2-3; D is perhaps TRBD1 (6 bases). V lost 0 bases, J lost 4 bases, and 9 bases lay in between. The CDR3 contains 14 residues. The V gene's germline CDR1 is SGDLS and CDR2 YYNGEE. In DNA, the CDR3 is TGTGCCAGCAGCGTAGTGGGGGCCTCAGATACGCAGTATTTT. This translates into CASSVVGASDTQYF.

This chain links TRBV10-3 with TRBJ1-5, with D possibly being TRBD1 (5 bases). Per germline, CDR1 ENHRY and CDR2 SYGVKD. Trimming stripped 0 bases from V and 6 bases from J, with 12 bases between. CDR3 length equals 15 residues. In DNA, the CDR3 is TGTGCCATCAGTGAGTCGGGAACAGGTTCTCAGCCCCAGCATTTT. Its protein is CAISESGTGSQPQHF.

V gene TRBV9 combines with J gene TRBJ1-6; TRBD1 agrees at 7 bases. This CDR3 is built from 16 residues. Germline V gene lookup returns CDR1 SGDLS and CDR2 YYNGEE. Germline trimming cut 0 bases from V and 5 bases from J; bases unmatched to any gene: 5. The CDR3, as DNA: TGTGCCAGCAGCGTAGCTGACAGGGTTAATAATTCACCCCTCCACTTT. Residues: CASSVADRVNNSPLHF.